This T cell receptor beta chain was sequenced for a study of OX40 agonist ivuxolimab in advanced cancers. Study findings and constraints: CD8+ T cells were the subset that, on average, had more expanded clones than CD4+.

As regards this clone: No antigen is known for it.

The protocol was immunoSEQ multiplex PCR, while the TCRdb copy is restricted to in-frame clones and leaves out a portion. The sample includes some 87,000 clones, less than 95% of them seen just once. This CDR3 has 16 amino acids. Trimming took off 0 bases at V and 6 bases at J, with 17 bases between the two ends. In germline, CDR1 is LGHNA, CDR2 YSLEER. This sample comprised CD4+ or CD8+ T cells sorted from blood, obtained in a trial of the OX40 agonist ivuxolimab. The TCR sequence derives from an adult with an advanced solid tumor such as melanoma, head and neck, liver or kidney cancer. This chain connects TRBV4-3 to TRBJ1-1, with a tentative D call TRBD1 (5 bases). CDR3 residues: CASSQDEQEGLSEAFF. CDR3 sequence (DNA): TGCGCCAGCAGCCAAGACGAGCAGGAGGGACTCTCTGAAGCTTTCTTT.